This TCR beta chain emerged from a study of blood T cells in healthy people across ages (dated by TCRdb to between 2014 and 2017). With regard to the full study: Template switching captured roughly one uniquely barcoded TCR beta cDNA molecule per two T cells in model experiments. Age-related changes in TCR beta repertoire diversity were measured in the study by deep sequencing normalized with unique cDNA molecular identifiers. Donors were grouped into four age groups: young (average approximately 15 years), middle-aged (39), aged (around 56) and long-lived (about 82). Donors of different ages were randomly distributed across sequencing lanes to avoid experimental bias. The study analyzed two additional independent replicas of 1 million unique cDNA reads from the same blood draw for two donors, one aged 18 to 29 and one aged 80 or older.

Systemically healthy Caucasian individuals from Russia, some 36 in total and aged roughly 6 to 90 years, were included as donors. Around 10 milliliters of peripheral blood were drawn from each donor into EDTA-treated Vacutainer tubes. PBMCs were isolated by Ficoll-Paque density-gradient centrifugation, with at least 6 million obtained per sample. Total RNA, at least 5 micrograms per sample, was extracted from PBMCs with Trizol reagent. For every donor, an aliquot of PBMCs went through flow cytometry to measure the percentages of naive CD45RAhigh/CD27high T cells. This clonotype has only a few counts. Its recognized antigen is unknown. No much larger clone exists at a distance of one base, and base qualities are not known. Study-wide conclusions, independent of this receptor: As age increased, observed TCR beta diversity per million T cells dropped in a roughly linear way, and a significant reduction was already evident by age 40. There was a strong correlation between observed TCR beta diversity and the percentage of naive T cells measured by flow cytometry. Because profiling used bulk unsorted PBMCs, naive and antigen-experienced compartments could not be compared conclusively. Donor CMV infection status was unknown, potentially confounding age-related changes in expanded clonotypes. Estimates of total diversity based on one million sequenced T cells were considered lower bounds and underestimates. Compared with the aged group, the long-lived group had more naive CD4+ T cells, fewer expanded clones and increased TCR diversity, a pattern suggesting age selection.

Preparation of the library involved 5' RACE. Sequencing instrument: Illumina HiSeq 2500. A second PCR of about 6 to 11 cycles was run with a J-beta primer mix and a sample-barcoded 5' primer. A template-switch 5' adaptor carrying 12 random nucleotides introduced a unique molecular identifier onto each TCR beta cDNA molecule. At least 2.5 million CDR3-containing paired-end reads were obtained from each sample. All of the RNA was converted into first-strand cDNA using the Mint cDNA synthesis kit, with a TRBC-specific oligonucleotide serving as the primer. Following uracil-DNA glycosylase treatment, a first 18-cycle PCR with universal primers M1SS and BC2_uni_R was performed on all cDNA. From the authors' description of their analysis: For normalization, 1 million high-quality reads were randomly selected from each sample, with every read carrying a distinct molecular identifier. Reads with shared molecular identifiers were discarded instead of being binned into consensus sequences. MiTCR, with a Q25 quality threshold and the strictest error-elimination algorithm, was used for CDR3 identification, clonotype clustering and error correction. A nonparametric unseen species model with Euler transformation was used to estimate lower-bound total TCR beta diversity. The public reads were reanalyzed by TCRdb: fastp trimming at Q25, MiXCR alignment, in-frame beta chains only. Each CDR3 protein appears once, grouped with its most common genes and DNA. V and J calls and clone size were set by TCRdb, not the authors. The sample yields 800,000 to 950,000 distinct CDR3 sequences; about 48% were counted once. Of the sample, 13% is held by the ten largest clones.

Taken from cysteine to phenylalanine, the CDR3 has 15 residues. Only the CDR3 DNA is retained, 45 bases long and in frame from the first base. Trimming takes 5 bases off V and 4 bases off J; junction bases not matched to a gene: 6. From a lookup of the germline V gene (reference sequence), CDR1 and CDR2 are DFQATT and SNEGSKA. The chain was built from TRBV20-1 and TRBJ2-1, with TRBD2 matching 12 junction bases. The clonotype originates from a man between 25 and 39 years old in good health. The sequenced sample consisted of blood. The CDR3 region has the sequence CSAPLAGGRYNEQFF. The sequenced DNA is TGCAGTGCTCCTCTAGCGGGGGGGCGTTACAATGAGCAGTTCTTC.